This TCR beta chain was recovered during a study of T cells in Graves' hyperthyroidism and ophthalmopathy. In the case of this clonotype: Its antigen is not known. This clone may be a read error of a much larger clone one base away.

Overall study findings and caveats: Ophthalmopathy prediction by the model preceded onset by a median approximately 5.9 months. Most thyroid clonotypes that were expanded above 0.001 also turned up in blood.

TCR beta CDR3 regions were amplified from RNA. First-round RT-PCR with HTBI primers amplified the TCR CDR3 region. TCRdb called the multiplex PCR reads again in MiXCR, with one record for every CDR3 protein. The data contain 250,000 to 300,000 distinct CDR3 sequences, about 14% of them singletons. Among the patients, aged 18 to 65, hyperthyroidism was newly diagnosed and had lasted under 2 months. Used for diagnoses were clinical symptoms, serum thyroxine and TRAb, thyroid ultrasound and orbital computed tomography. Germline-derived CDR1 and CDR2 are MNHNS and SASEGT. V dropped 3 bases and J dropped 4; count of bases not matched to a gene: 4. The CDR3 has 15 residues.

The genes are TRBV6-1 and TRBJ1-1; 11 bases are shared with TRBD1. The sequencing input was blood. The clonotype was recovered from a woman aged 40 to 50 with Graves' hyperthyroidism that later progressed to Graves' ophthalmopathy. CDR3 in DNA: TGTGCCAGCAGTGACGGGACAGGGGGAAGCACTGAAGCTTTCTTT. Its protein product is CASSDGTGGSTEAFF.